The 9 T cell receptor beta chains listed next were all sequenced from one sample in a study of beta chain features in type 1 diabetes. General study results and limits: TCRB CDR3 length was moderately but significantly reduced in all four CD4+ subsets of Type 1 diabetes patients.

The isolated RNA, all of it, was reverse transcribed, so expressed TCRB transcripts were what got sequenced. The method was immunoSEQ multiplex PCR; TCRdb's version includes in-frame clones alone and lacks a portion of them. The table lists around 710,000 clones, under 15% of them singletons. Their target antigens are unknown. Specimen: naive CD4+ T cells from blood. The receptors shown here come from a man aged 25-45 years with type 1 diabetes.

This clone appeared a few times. CDR3 sequence reads: CASSLALSGGADEQFF. As DNA, the CDR3 is TGTGCCAGCAGCTTAGCGCTAAGCGGGGGGGCAGATGAGCAGTTCTTC. The chain links TRBV7-2 to TRBJ2-1, with TRBD2 matching over 10 bases. Trimming cost V 0 bases and J 8 bases; bases outside gene matches: 7. In germline, CDR1 is SGHTA, CDR2 FQGNSA. The CDR3 runs to 16 residues.

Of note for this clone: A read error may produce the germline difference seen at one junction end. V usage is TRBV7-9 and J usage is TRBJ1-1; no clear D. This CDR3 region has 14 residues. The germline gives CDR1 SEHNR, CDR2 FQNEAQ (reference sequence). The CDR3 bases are TGTGCCAGCAGCTCCGGACTGATGAACGCTGAAGCTTTCTTT. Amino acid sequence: CASSSGLMNAEAFF.

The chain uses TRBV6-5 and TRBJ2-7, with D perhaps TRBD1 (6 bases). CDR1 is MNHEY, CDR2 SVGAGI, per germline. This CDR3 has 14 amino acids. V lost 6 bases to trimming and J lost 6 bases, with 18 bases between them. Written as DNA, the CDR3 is TGTGCCAGCAGCAGAAACACAGGGTCTAGCGAGCAGTACTTC. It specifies CASSRNTGSSEQYF.

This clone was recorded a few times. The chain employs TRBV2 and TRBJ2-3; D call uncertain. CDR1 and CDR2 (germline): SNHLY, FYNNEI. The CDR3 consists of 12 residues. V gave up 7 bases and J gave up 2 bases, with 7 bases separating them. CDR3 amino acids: CASTTDTDTQYF. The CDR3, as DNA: TGTGCCAGCACCACAGACACAGATACGCAGTATTTT.

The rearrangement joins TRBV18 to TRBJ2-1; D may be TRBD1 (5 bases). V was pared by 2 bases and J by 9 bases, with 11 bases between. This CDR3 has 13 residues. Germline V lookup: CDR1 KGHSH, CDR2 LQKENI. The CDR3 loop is CASSPTTASEQFF. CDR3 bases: TGTGCCAGCTCACCAACGACAGCTAGTGAGCAGTTCTTC.

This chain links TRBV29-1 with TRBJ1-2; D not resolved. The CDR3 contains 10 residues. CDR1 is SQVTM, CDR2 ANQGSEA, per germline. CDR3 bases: TGCAGGAGGCAGAGCTATGGCTACACCTTC. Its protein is CRRQSYGYTF.

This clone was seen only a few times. CDR3 in amino acids: CASSSGQGGETQYF. The DNA of the CDR3 is TGTGCCAGTAGTTCAGGACAGGGAGGAGAGACCCAGTACTTC. The chain joins TRBV19 to TRBJ2-5; 8 nucleotides line up with TRBD1. CDR1 is LNHDA and CDR2 is SQIVND in the germline V gene (reference sequence). Losses at the gene ends were 5 bases for V and 4 bases for J; bases not matched to a gene: 6. The CDR3 sequence is 14 residues long.

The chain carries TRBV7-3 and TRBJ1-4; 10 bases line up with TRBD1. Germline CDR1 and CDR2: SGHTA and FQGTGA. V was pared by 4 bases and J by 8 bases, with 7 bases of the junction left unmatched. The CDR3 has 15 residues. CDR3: CASSSRPGQGEKLFF. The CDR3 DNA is TGTGCCAGCAGCTCTCGACCGGGACAGGGGGAAAAACTGTTTTTT. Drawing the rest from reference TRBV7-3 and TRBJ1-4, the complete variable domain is GAGVSQTPSNKVTEKGKYVELRCDPISGHTALYWYRQSLGQGPEFLIYFQGTGAADDSGLPNDRFFAVRPEGSVSTLKIQRTERGDSAVYLCASSSRPGQGEKLFFGSGTQLSVL.

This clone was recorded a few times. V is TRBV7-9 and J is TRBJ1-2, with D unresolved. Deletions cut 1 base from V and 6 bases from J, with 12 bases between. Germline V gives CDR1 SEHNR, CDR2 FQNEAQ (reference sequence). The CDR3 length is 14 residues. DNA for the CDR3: TGTGCCAGCAGCTTAGATGGAGGGCTAGATGGCTACACCTTC. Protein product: CASSLDGGLDGYTF.